This is a list of T cell receptor beta chains from one sample in a study of T cells after yellow fever vaccination. TCRdb processed the 5' RACE reads anew with MiXCR; each CDR3 protein has one entry. The repertoire consists of around 550,000 distinct CDR3 sequences, with about a fifth occurring once and the leading ten covering approximately 14%. This specimen was PBMCs, taken 15 days after the yellow fever booster vaccination. All receptors derive from a man aged 30-40 years who received the YFV17D yellow fever vaccine. Each CDR3 is given with its conserved first and last residue. The order of the fields is CDR3 DNA, CDR3 protein, clone size, V gene, J gene, D gene. A D gene is named only where the DNA matches it firmly. Clone size is shown for a subset of rows, as once, few, many or a class of expanded clone.

TGTGCCAGCAGCTCCCTAGGAGGGATCAATGAGCAGTTCTTC	CASSSLGGINEQFF	-	TRBV7-9	TRBJ2-1	-
TGCAGTGCTAATGTCGGTACTAGCCACAGGGGCCTTACCGGGGAGCTGTTTTTT	CSANVGTSHRGLTGELFF	-	TRBV20-1	TRBJ2-2	-
TGTGCCAGCAGCGTCGAGTTGTCCGACTACAATGAGCAGTTCTTC	CASSVELSDYNEQFF	few	TRBV9	TRBJ2-1	-
TGTGCCAGCAGTCCTTCCGGGACGCCCTCGGGGGTGCAGTACTTC	CASSPSGTPSGVQYF	few	TRBV12-3/TRBV12-4	TRBJ2-7	-
TGTGCCAGCAGCTCTCGCCCGGCCGTCAAAAACATTCAGTACTTC	CASSSRPAVKNIQYF	-	TRBV7-2	TRBJ2-4	-
TGCAGCGGCGCTCGGAGGACCACTGAAGCTTTCTTT	CSGARRTTEAFF	-	TRBV29-1	TRBJ1-1	-
TGTGCCAGCACAACGACCTACAATGAGCAGTTCTTC	CASTTTYNEQFF	-	TRBV28	TRBJ2-1	-
TGCAGCGTTGAAGATTTGACTAGCGGCCTCTACAATGAGCAGTTCTTC	CSVEDLTSGLYNEQFF	-	TRBV29-1	TRBJ2-1	TRBD2
TGTGCCACCAGTGATTCTCCAACCGGGGAGCTGTTTTTT	CATSDSPTGELFF	few	TRBV24-1	TRBJ2-2	-
TGTGCTCCCTTGTCCTACGAGCAGTACTTC	CAPLSYEQYF	-	TRBV10-3	TRBJ2-7	-
TGCAGTGCTAACCCGGCGGGCAGGGGCGATCGGGGCTACACCTTC	CSANPAGRGDRGYTF	-	TRBV20-1	TRBJ1-2	-
TGTGCCACCTCTCTCTCTGGAAACACCATATATTTT	CATSLSGNTIYF	-	TRBV10-3	TRBJ1-3	-
TGTGCCAGCAGCCGGGTTGCATCCTACAATGAGCAGTTCTTC	CASSRVASYNEQFF	many	TRBV7-6	TRBJ2-1	-
TGCGCCAGCAGCTTGGCCGGGCAGACAGATACGCAGTATTTT	CASSLAGQTDTQYF	few	TRBV5-1	TRBJ2-3	-
TGTGCCAGCTCACCACAGGGGAAGCTCGTCGCAGATACGCAGTATTTT	CASSPQGKLVADTQYF	few	TRBV18	TRBJ2-3	-
TGTGCCAGTAACAGCGGGATTGTCTCCTACAATGAGCAGTTCTTC	CASNSGIVSYNEQFF	few	TRBV19	TRBJ2-1	TRBD2
TGTGCCAGCAGTCGGGACCCTGGCACAGATACGCAGTATTTT	CASSRDPGTDTQYF	few	TRBV12-3/TRBV12-4	TRBJ2-3	-
TGTGCCAGCAGTTTATGGGTAGGGACGGACACTGAAGCTTTCTTT	CASSLWVGTDTEAFF	-	TRBV28	TRBJ1-1	-
TGCGCCAGCGAGGCGGGAGTAAATACCGGGGAGCTGTTTTTT	CASEAGVNTGELFF	-	TRBV5-1	TRBJ2-2	TRBD2
TGTGCCAGCAGTTACGTGGGAGGGCAGCCCCAGCATTTT	CASSYVGGQPQHF	few	TRBV12-3/TRBV12-4	TRBJ1-5	-
TGTGCCAGCAGCATCGACAGGGGTGGGTACAATGAGCAGTTCTTC	CASSIDRGGYNEQFF	many	TRBV7-8	TRBJ2-1	TRBD1
TGTGCCACCAGCACCGGGACGGGCTATGGCTACACCTTC	CATSTGTGYGYTF	-	TRBV15	TRBJ1-2	-
TGCGCCAGCAGCCAAGATAAGGGGCAGGGGAGCTCGCCCCAGCATTTT	CASSQDKGQGSSPQHF	once	TRBV4-3	TRBJ1-5	-
TGTGCCATCAGTGACGGTGAATACAATGAGCAGTTCTTC	CAISDGEYNEQFF	few	TRBV10-3	TRBJ2-1	-
TGCGCCAGCAGGGAGAGGGGGCGGGTAGCCTACAATGAGCAGTTCTTC	CASRERGRVAYNEQFF	few	TRBV5-1	TRBJ2-1	TRBD1
TGTGCCAGCAGCGTATTGACTAGCGGGAGAGCAGATACGCAGTATTTT	CASSVLTSGRADTQYF	-	TRBV9	TRBJ2-3	TRBD2
TGTGCCAGCAGCTCCGGACACTCCTCCAACACAGATACGCAGTATTTT	CASSSGHSSNTDTQYF	-	TRBV5-4	TRBJ2-3	-
TGTGCCAGCAGGGAAGAGGGACTAACCTACAATGAGCAGTTCTTC	CASREEGLTYNEQFF	-	TRBV6-2/TRBV6-3	TRBJ2-1	TRBD2
TGTGCCAGCAGCTCCGACAGGGGATATCTAGCCAAAAACATTCAGTACTTC	CASSSDRGYLAKNIQYF	few	TRBV7-9	TRBJ2-4	TRBD1
TGTGCCAGCAGCTTAGCTGGCCTACTTATCTCCGTCCGAGAGACCCAGTACTTC	CASSLAGLLISVRETQYF	-	TRBV11-1	TRBJ2-5	-
TGCAGTGCTAGGAGATGGGAAGCAGTCGAAGAGACCCAGTACTTC	CSARRWEAVEETQYF	few	TRBV20-1	TRBJ2-5	-
TGTGCCAGCAGTTTATGGGATAAGGGCGAGCAGTACTTC	CASSLWDKGEQYF	few	TRBV28	TRBJ2-7	-
TGTGCCAGCAGGCCAGGGGGGGGAAACACCATATATTTT	CASRPGGGNTIYF	few	TRBV12-3/TRBV12-4	TRBJ1-3	TRBD1
TGTGCCAGCAGCTTTGGGGACAGAGATACCGGGGAGCTGTTTTTT	CASSFGDRDTGELFF	-	TRBV7-2	TRBJ2-2	TRBD1
TGCAGCGCCGGGGACAGGGGCACTAATGAAAAACTGTTTTTT	CSAGDRGTNEKLFF	few	TRBV29-1	TRBJ1-4	TRBD1
TGTGCCAGTAGTATGGGGGCCACCTACGAGCAGTACTTC	CASSMGATYEQYF	-	TRBV19	TRBJ2-7	-
TGTGCCAGCAAGCCTAGCGGGGGCACTCAAGAGACCCAGTACTTC	CASKPSGGTQETQYF	-	TRBV7-8	TRBJ2-5	TRBD2
TGCAGTGCCACACAGGGGAATCAGCCCCAGCATTTT	CSATQGNQPQHF	few	TRBV20-1	TRBJ1-5	TRBD1
TGCGCCAGCAGCTTGGAGGGTGGAGATGGTATTCAGTACTTC	CASSLEGGDGIQYF	-	TRBV5-1	TRBJ2-4	-
TGTGCCAGCAGCCTCCGGGCCCGAGGTCCCGATGAGCAGTTCTTC	CASSLRARGPDEQFF	few	TRBV7-9	TRBJ2-1	-
TGTGCCAGCCGACAGGGGGGAGGTCCAGATACGCAGTATTTT	CASRQGGGPDTQYF	few	TRBV27	TRBJ2-3	TRBD1
TGTGCCAGCAATTCTATTAGCGGGAGCAGGTACGAGCAGTACTTC	CASNSISGSRYEQYF	-	TRBV6-5	TRBJ2-7	TRBD2
TGTGCCAGCAGTCAGGCCCCAAAAGAGACCCAGTACTTC	CASSQAPKETQYF	-	TRBV12-3/TRBV12-4	TRBJ2-5	-
TGCGCCAGCAGCTTGGAGCGCCGGTCGGAAAGAAACACCATATATTTT	CASSLERRSERNTIYF	few	TRBV5-1	TRBJ1-3	-
TGCGCCAGCAGCCAAGGGGGCAGGGAAGAGACCCAGTACTTC	CASSQGGREETQYF	-	TRBV4-1	TRBJ2-5	-
TGTGCCAGCAGTTTATCCCCACAGAGAACCTACAAGCAGTACTTC	CASSLSPQRTYKQYF	-	TRBV28	TRBJ2-7	-
TGTGCCAGCAGTCCCTCTCGGGGCGGGGAGCTGTTTTTT	CASSPSRGGELFF	-	TRBV11-2	TRBJ2-2	-
TGCGCCAGCAGCCATCTTGGGACGGGGAACTACGAGCAGTACTTC	CASSHLGTGNYEQYF	few	TRBV4-1	TRBJ2-7	-
TGTGCCAACGGAGCTAGGGGGGCCCGAAGCAATCAGCCCCAGCATTTT	CANGARGARSNQPQHF	few	TRBV11-2	TRBJ1-5	-
TGCAGTGCTAGAGATATTGCGGGGACGCGGAATGAGCAGTTCTTC	CSARDIAGTRNEQFF	few	TRBV20-1	TRBJ2-1	-
TGCGCCAGCAGCTTGGACAGAGAGGGCAAAAACATTCAGTACTTC	CASSLDREGKNIQYF	few	TRBV5-1	TRBJ2-4	-
TGTGCCATCAGCCAAGGACTAGCGGGAGGGCCTAGGTCCTACGAGCAGTACTTC	CAISQGLAGGPRSYEQYF	few	TRBV10-3	TRBJ2-7	TRBD2